The clone carrying this TCR beta chain was recorded once. The source of the sample is a study of T cell changes during pregnancy in multiple sclerosis. Trimming took 0 bases from V and 6 from J; bases not matched to a gene: 8. Germline CDR1 SGDLS, CDR2 YYNGEE. The CDR3 is 15 residues long. Method: immunoSEQ multiplex PCR; TCRdb's copy keeps in-frame clones and lacks some. The data show roughly 38,000 clones, more than 75% seen once. V usage is TRBV9 and J usage is TRBJ2-7; TRBD2 aligns across 8 bases. Here the sequenced sample was peripheral blood, taken in the third trimester of pregnancy. The TCR sequence derives from a female donor in good health, enrolled as a control in a pregnancy study. This CDR3 reads CASSVAGGTSSEQYF. The CDR3 DNA follows: TGTGCCAGCAGCGTAGCGGGGGGGACGAGTAGCGAGCAGTACTTC.